Below, one TCR beta chain is given with its context. The antigen is undetermined. Method: immunoSEQ multiplex PCR; TCRdb's copy keeps in-frame clones and lacks some. The table shows more than 95,000 clones, with approximately 90% occurring only once. The data were obtained in a study of T cell responses to AZD1222 COVID-19 vaccine. Notes on the study in general: As reported, nearly half of all spike-specific TCRs target variant regions that are unmutated. Spike was spanned by vaccine-associated CD4 TCRs, with dominance at 160-218 and 743-854. Sampling captured repertoires only after the peak T cell response.

Source: peripheral blood, taken on day 0 of AZD1222 vaccination. This receptor was taken from an adult in good health.

CDR3 sequence: CASSLAGGTSTDTQYF. Here the CDR3 DNA reads TGTGCCAGCAGCCTAGCGGGGGGGACTAGCACAGATACGCAGTATTTT. This chain connects TRBV3-1 (or the pseudogene TRBV3-2) to TRBJ2-3; 11 bases align to TRBD2. CDR3 size: 16 residues. Germline V CDR1 and CDR2: LGHDT, YNNKEL (reference sequence). V lost 4 bases to trimming and J lost 0 bases; unmatched junction nucleotides: 3.